The clone carrying this T cell receptor (beta chain) was counted ten times or more. The CDR3 is 11 amino acids. The V end lost 8 bases, the J end lost 4 bases, and 5 bases lay between the germline ends. Germline-derived CDR1 and CDR2 are MNHEY and SMNVEV (reference sequence). The data stem from a study of neurological immune-mediated disorders. Synthesis of cDNA was performed by 5'RACE using 10-nucleotide random UMIs. From the 5' RACE reads, TCRdb called clonotypes with MiXCR, one entry per CDR3 protein. The repertoire consists of over 25,000 distinct CDR3 sequences, with over 1.2% occurring once and the leading ten covering nearly 9.5%.

The TCR comes from a woman aged 25 to 39 with multiple sclerosis. The sequencing input was PBMCs. The chain carries TRBV27 and TRBJ2-2; no firm D call. CDR3 residues: CASSGTGELFF. CDR3 in DNA: TGTGCCAGCTCAGGCACCGGGGAGCTGTTTTTT.